This passage covers 18 T cell receptor beta chains from one sample sequenced in a study of shared clonotypes between healthy human individuals. Libraries were prepared by immunoSEQ multiplex PCR; TCRdb keeps only in-frame clonotypes and omits some of them. The data contain some 2,500,000 clones, 93% of them singletons. Sequencing was done on a sample of naive CD4+ T cells from PBMCs. Described subset: CD45RA+ positively selected. The receptor set was obtained from a man between 18 and 35 years old in good health. Some clones in this sample may be carry-over from other donors' samples.

The rearrangement links TRBV7-2 to TRBJ1-2; 7 bases fit TRBD1. The CDR3 contains 15 residues. The V gene end was trimmed by 5 bases and the J gene end by 6 bases; junction bases not matched to a gene: 12. Germline lookup yields CDR1 SGHTA and CDR2 FQGNSA. CDR3 sequence reads: CASSPGQASRNGYTF. CDR3 DNA: TGTGCCAGCAGCCCAGGACAGGCCAGCCGGAATGGCTACACCTTC. Complete variable domain (other parts from reference TRBV7-2 and TRBJ1-2): GAGVSQSPSNKVTEKGKDVELRCDPISGHTALYWYRQSLGQGLEFLIYFQGNSAPDKSGLPSDRFSAERTGGSVSTLTIQRTQQEDSAVYLCASSPGQASRNGYTFGSGTRLTVV.

The chain couples TRBV2 to TRBJ2-1, with D perhaps matching TRBD1 or TRBD2 (5 bases each). CDR1 SNHLY and CDR2 FYNNEI come from the germline V gene. V shed 7 bases and J shed 4 bases, with 20 bases lying between them. CDR3 length: 16 amino acids. This CDR3 is CASNGLRDGDYNEQFF. The CDR3 DNA reads TGTGCCAGCAATGGTCTCCGGGACGGAGATTACAATGAGCAGTTCTTC.

This chain joins TRBV18 and TRBJ2-7; D may be TRBD1 or TRBD2 (5 bases each). The ends were cut back, 3 bases at V and 2 bases at J, with 14 bases in the middle. This CDR3 contains 15 residues. CDR1 KGHSH and CDR2 LQKENI come from the germline V gene. In DNA form, the CDR3 reads TGTGCCAGCTCACCTAGTGAGGGACGGCCCTACGAGCAGTACTTC. Its protein product is CASSPSEGRPYEQYF.

This clone was observed a single time. The chain carries TRBV6-5 and TRBJ2-7; D remains unclear. This CDR3 comprises 14 residues. Germline values: CDR1 MNHEY, CDR2 SVGAGI. Trimming pared 0 bases from V and 5 bases from J, leaving 11 bases between. The CDR3 region is CASSYSPLSHEQYF. Written as DNA, the CDR3 is TGTGCCAGCAGTTACTCTCCTCTCTCTCACGAGCAGTACTTC.

CDR3 sequence (DNA): TGTGCCAGCGCCGGCCGGCGAGGAGCCGGGGAGCTGTTTTTT. It translates to CASAGRRGAGELFF. The gene calls are TRBV6-5 and TRBJ2-2, with unresolved D. Germline loops: CDR1 MNHEY, CDR2 SVGAGI. Trimming took off 8 bases at V and 6 bases at J, with 16 bases between the two ends. The CDR3 length is 14 residues.

V gene TRBV28 combines with J gene TRBJ2-5; D is unresolved. Looked up from germline, CDR1 is MDHEN and CDR2 is SYDVKM. Deletions cut 5 bases from V and 5 bases from J, with 9 bases between. The CDR3 is made up of 12 amino acids. CDR3: CASSTDAETQYF. CDR3 nucleotides: TGTGCCAGCAGTACGGATGCCGAGACCCAGTACTTC. The variable domain in full, with the rest retrieved from reference TRBV28 and TRBJ2-5, is DVKVTQSSRYLVKRTGEKVFLECVQDMDHENMFWYRQDPGLGLRLIYFSYDVKMKEKGDIPEGYSVSREKKERFSLILESASTNQTSMYLCASSTDAETQYFGPGTRLLVL.

The rearrangement links TRBV18 to TRBJ1-1, with a possible D match to TRBD1 (6 bases). The germline V and J ends were trimmed by 3 bases and 0 bases, with 29 bases remaining between them. The CDR3 spans 21 residues. CDR1 is KGHSH, CDR2 LQKENI, per germline. CDR3 amino acids: CASSPLYPGASSPSLNTEAFF. The CDR3 DNA reads as TGTGCCAGCTCACCCCTATACCCGGGGGCTTCGTCCCCGAGCCTGAACACTGAAGCTTTCTTT. Full variable domain (missing parts from reference TRBV18 and TRBJ1-1): NAGVMQNPRHLVRRRGQEARLRCSPMKGHSHVYWYRQLPEEGLKFMVYLQKENIIDESGMPKERFSAEFPKEGPSILRIQQVVRGDSAAYFCASSPLYPGASSPSLNTEAFFGQGTRLTVV.

This clone was seen once. This chain uses TRBV11-2 with TRBJ2-3, with D perhaps TRBD2 (6 bases). This CDR3 has 16 residues. Germline CDR1 reads SGHAT; CDR2 reads FQNNGV. V gave up 1 base and J gave up 0 bases, with 11 bases separating them. DNA for the CDR3: TGTGCCAGCAGCTTAGTTGGCGGGGCTAGCACAGATACGCAGTATTTT. This encodes CASSLVGGASTDTQYF.

The chain joins TRBV20-1 to TRBJ2-1; 7 bases align to TRBD2. Losses at the gene ends were 8 bases for V and 2 bases for J; bases not matched to a gene: 0. The CDR3 is made up of 11 amino acids. Germline V gene data show CDR1 as DFQATT and CDR2 as SNEGSKA (reference sequence). The CDR3 protein is CSSGTYNEQFF. In DNA form, the CDR3 reads TGCAGTAGCGGGACCTACAATGAGCAGTTCTTC.

J is TRBJ2-7 and V is TRBV5-1; possible D gene TRBD1, 6 bases. Germline loops: CDR1 SGHRS, CDR2 YFSETQ. The V gene lost 0 bases and the J gene lost 7 bases, with 14 bases spanning the gap. This CDR3 has 14 amino acids. The CDR3: CASSLGTEDGEQYF. The CDR3, as DNA: TGCGCCAGCAGCTTGGGGACAGAGGATGGGGAGCAGTACTTC.

The chain recombines TRBV7-9 with TRBJ2-3; the D is unclear. With 5 bases removed from V and 4 bases from J, the gap between germline ends came to 13 bases. This CDR3 spans 14 amino acids. Germline CDR1 SEHNR, CDR2 FQNEAQ (reference sequence). In DNA, the CDR3 is TGTGCCAGCAGCCTAGGCACCCCGGCAGATACGCAGTATTTT. Amino acids: CASSLGTPADTQYF.

This chain joins TRBV6-6 and TRBJ1-2, with D maybe TRBD1 (5 bases). The CDR3 contains 15 residues. The V end lost 1 base, the J end lost 2 bases, and 11 bases lay between the germline ends. Germline loops: CDR1 MNHNY, CDR2 SVGAGI (reference sequence). CDR3 sequence: CASSYWAAGNYGYTF. The DNA of the CDR3 is TGTGCCAGCAGTTACTGGGCAGCAGGGAACTATGGCTACACCTTC.

The chain combines TRBV15 with TRBJ2-6; TRBD1 matches at 8 bases. CDR3 size: 15 residues. V was pared by 5 bases and J by 3 bases, with 3 bases of the junction left unmatched. Germline V CDR1 and CDR2: LNHNV, YYDKDF (reference sequence). The CDR3 sequence: CATSDRGSGANVLTF. The CDR3 DNA is TGTGCCACCAGCGACAGGGGAAGTGGGGCCAACGTCCTGACTTTC. Full variable domain (remainder filled in from reference TRBV15 and TRBJ2-6): DAMVIQNPRYQVTQFGKPVTLSCSQTLNHNVMYWYQQKSSQAPKLLFHYYDKDFNNEADTPDNFQSRRPNTSFCFLDIRSPGLGDTAMYLCATSDRGSGANVLTFGAGSRLTVL.

The chain combines TRBV11-3 with TRBJ2-1; 11 nucleotides align to TRBD2. V trimming: 3 bases; J trimming: 2 bases; junction bases outside the gene matches: 3. There are 16 residues in the CDR3. Germline V lookup: CDR1 SGHNT, CDR2 YENEEA. CDR3 protein: CASSFLGLAAYNEQFF. CDR3 DNA sequence: TGTGCCAGCAGCTTCTTGGGACTAGCGGCCTACAATGAGCAGTTCTTC. Combining the CDR3 with reference TRBV11-3 and TRBJ2-1 gives the whole variable domain EAGVVQSPRYKIIEKKQPVAFWCNPISGHNTLYWYLQNLGQGPELLIRYENEEAVDDSQLPKDRFSAERLKGVDSTLKIQPAELGDSAVYLCASSFLGLAAYNEQFFGPGTRLTVL.

The rearrangement uses TRBV6-5 and TRBJ2-1; 11 bases line up with TRBD2. Germline trimming cut 6 bases from V and 4 bases from J; bases unmatched to any gene: 5. The CDR3 is made up of 15 amino acids. Germline CDR1 is MNHEY and CDR2 is SVGAGI. The CDR3 bases are TGTGCCAGCAGACTGACTAGCGGGAATTACAATGAGCAGTTCTTC. It codes for CASRLTSGNYNEQFF.

About this clone: This sample includes further DNA sequences coding for the same CDR3. The V gene is TRBV28, the J gene TRBJ2-6, with a possible D match to TRBD1 (5 bases). V lost 6 bases, J lost 2 bases, and 11 bases lay in between. Germline V gene data show CDR1 as MDHEN and CDR2 as SYDVKM. The length of the CDR3 is 15 residues. The CDR3 bases are TGTGCCAGCAGCCTCTCAGGGCCTGGGGCCAACGTCCTGACTTTC. Protein sequence: CASSLSGPGANVLTF. Based on the CDR3 plus reference TRBV28 and TRBJ2-6, the full variable domain is DVKVTQSSRYLVKRTGEKVFLECVQDMDHENMFWYRQDPGLGLRLIYFSYDVKMKEKGDIPEGYSVSREKKERFSLILESASTNQTSMYLCASSLSGPGANVLTFGAGSRLTVL.

This chain joins TRBV27 and TRBJ1-1; possibly TRBD1 for D (6 bases). The V gene lost 4 bases and the J gene lost 3 bases, with 15 bases spanning the gap. Germline CDR1 reads MNHEY; CDR2 reads SMNVEV (reference sequence). The CDR3 sequence is 15 residues long. The CDR3: CASSWGASVYTEAFF. In DNA, the CDR3 is TGTGCCAGCAGTTGGGGGGCAAGCGTATACACTGAAGCTTTCTTT.

The chain joins TRBV30 to TRBJ1-1, with a tentative D call TRBD1 (5 bases). Germline assignment: CDR1 GTSNPN and CDR2 SVGIG (reference sequence). The germline V and J ends were trimmed by 2 bases and 1 base, with 8 bases remaining between them. The CDR3 is 13 amino acids. Here the CDR3 reads CAWSRTRNTEAFF. CDR3 in DNA: TGTGCCTGGAGTCGGACAAGGAACACTGAAGCTTTCTTT.